The T cell receptor beta chain described here comes from a study of human T cells and chemical hapten exposure listed by TCRdb under 2021. For the wider study: For sensitization, 2% DPC in acetone was applied to a roughly 2 cm by roughly 2 cm area of upper inner arm skin. Throughout the study period of 20 to 30 weeks, patients also received therapeutic DPC doses to the scalp every week. Patch testing was done on the upper back using Finn chambers containing 0.01% DPC, and results were scored after 6 days according to International Contact Dermatitis Research Group standards. Alopecia areata with under or over 50% scalp involvement, alopecia totalis and alopecia universalis were represented in the patient cohort, which was mostly female. The libraries were sequenced as a pool, and the TCR yield per sample differed mostly because of small variations in library volumes within the pool. Peripheral blood TCR repertoire changes were tracked in vivo in alopecia patients during primary and secondary sensitization to the hapten diphenylcyclopropenone (DPC). Blood samples were taken from patients before sensitization (week 0) and then at 2, 6 and about 24 weeks after DPC sensitization. About 28 alopecia patients gave blood for TCR sequencing at one to four time points (pre-sensitization, 2, 6 and 24 weeks).

What the research found in general, with its limitations: After repeated subsampling, the strength of the expansion versus patch-test correlation and the threshold at which it became significant changed. Patch test score was positively correlated with the number of PT1 expanded TCRs, with significance at thresholds 8, 16 and 32 but not at 4. DPC sensitization did not change the number of TCRs with a frequency above 1 in 1000, and there was no evidence of changes in global repertoire structure. Compared with pre-sensitization or healthy control sets, expanded TCRs formed significantly more large CDR3 similarity clusters, which is consistent with antigen-driven responses. Because every patient had alopecia, a presumed autoimmune disease, the patients' immune response might differ from that of healthy individuals.

Library construction relied on RACE. The run used a NextSeq 500. During library preparation, unique molecular identifiers were attached to individual cDNA molecules so that TCRs could be counted in a quantitative, reproducible way. Both TCR alpha and TCR beta chains were sequenced from each blood RNA sample. In the source study's methods: A median of roughly 99,000 TCRs per sample was observed, with a range of 23,224 to 690,600. The Decombinator software suite was used to annotate the V, J and CDR3 of the TCR reads. For the PS versus PT1 abundance plots, all samples were subsampled to the same number of TCRs (28,000). Expanded TCRs were defined as absent before sensitization and observed at least eight times at the 2-week time point. TCRdb reprocessed the public reads (quality trimming at Q25 with fastp, clone calling with MiXCR) and kept in-frame beta chains. Rows merge per CDR3 protein into single entries with the most common DNA and genes. These V and J calls derive from TCRdb rather than the authors' analysis. This sample comprises around 200,000 distinct CDR3 sequences, more than 25% of them detected only once. 2.5% to 3.5% of the sample lies in the top ten.

The time point label corresponds to: pre-sensitization, week 0. In light of the paper, this sample's treatment or condition label describes: therapeutic diphenylcyclopropenone sensitization with weekly scalp DPC. At each patch-test visit, blood was drawn before the patch test was applied. Patients were eligible if aged 18 to 70, diagnosed with alopecia and judged suitable for DPC therapy, and pregnant patients were excluded. Total RNA was extracted from unfractionated whole blood that had been collected in Tempus Blood RNA tubes. Points on this clonotype: Which antigen it targets is not known. No much larger clonotype is one base removed from it; base qualities were not supplied.

From a lookup of the germline V gene (reference sequence), CDR1 and CDR2 are SGHAT and FQDESV. The junction shows trimming of 5 bases on V and 5 bases on J, and the gene matches do not reach 4 bases of it. The CDR3, cysteine through phenylalanine, is 14 amino acids long. The read is trimmed to its CDR3 DNA, 42 bases read in frame from base 1. This receptor chain uses TRBV11-1 and TRBJ2-5, with 11 bases aligning to TRBD1. The clonotype comes from a woman aged 25-40 years with alopecia areata. Some clones in this sample may be carry-over from other donors' samples. The sample in question was whole blood, obtained in connection with sensitization to the hapten diphenylcyclopropenone (DPC). The CDR3: CASSEGTGGETQYF. The nucleotide sequence is given as TGTGCCAGCAGCGAGGGGACAGGGGGGGAGACCCAGTACTTC. Reference TRBV11-1 and TRBJ2-5 genes cover what lies past the CDR3, so the full variable domain is EAEVAQSPRYKITEKSQAVAFWCDPISGHATLYWYRQILGQGPELLVQFQDESVVDDSQLPKDRFSAERLKGVDSTLKIQPAELGDSAMYLCASSEGTGGETQYFGPGTRLLVL.